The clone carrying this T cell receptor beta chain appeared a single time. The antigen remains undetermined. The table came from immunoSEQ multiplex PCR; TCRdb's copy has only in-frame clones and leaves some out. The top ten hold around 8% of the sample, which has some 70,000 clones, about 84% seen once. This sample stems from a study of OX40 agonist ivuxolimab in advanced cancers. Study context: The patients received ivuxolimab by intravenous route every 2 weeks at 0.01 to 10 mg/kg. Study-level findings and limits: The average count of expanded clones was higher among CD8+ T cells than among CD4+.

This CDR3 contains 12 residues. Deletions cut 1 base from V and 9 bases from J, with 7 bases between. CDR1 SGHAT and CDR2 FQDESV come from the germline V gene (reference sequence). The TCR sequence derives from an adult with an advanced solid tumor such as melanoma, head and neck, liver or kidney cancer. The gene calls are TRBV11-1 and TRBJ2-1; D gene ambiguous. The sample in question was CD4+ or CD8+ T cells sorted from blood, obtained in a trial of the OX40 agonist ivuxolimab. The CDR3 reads CASSLVDAEQFF. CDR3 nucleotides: TGTGCCAGCAGCTTAGTGGATGCTGAGCAGTTCTTC.